Shown below are 21 T cell receptor beta chains from a single sample sequenced in a study of CD8 T cells in ankylosing spondylitis. TCRdb independently ran MiXCR on the 5' RACE reads; one entry per CDR3 protein. The sample shows about 30,000 distinct CDR3 sequences, approximately 28% of them seen only once. The sample comprised synovial fluid, either unsorted or a sorted T cell fraction (not recorded which). The receptors were sampled from a male donor with ankylosing spondylitis.

This sequence joins TRBV14 and TRBJ2-1; D ambiguous. Between the trimmed V and J ends, which lost 4 bases and 11 bases, there was a span of 12 bases. Germline-derived CDR1 and CDR2 are SGHDN and FVKESK. This CDR3 is built from 12 residues. The CDR3 coding sequence is TGTGCCAGCAGCCCCGACCCGAGAAAGCAGTTCTTC. This codes for CASSPDPRKQFF.

V and J are TRBV20-1 and TRBJ2-3; D is possibly TRBD1 or TRBD2 (5 bases each). V lost 2 bases and J lost 0, with 21 bases in between. The germline V gene has CDR1 DFQATT and CDR2 SNEGSKA (reference sequence). The CDR3 has 18 amino acids. The CDR3 protein is CSARSIEAGTTSTDTQYF. The CDR3 nucleotides read TGCAGTGCTAGATCGATTGAGGCCGGGACGACTAGCACAGATACGCAGTATTTT.

This chain's CDR3 is CASSLWQGSYEQYF. CDR3 sequence (DNA): TGTGCCAGCAGCTTATGGCAGGGCTCCTACGAGCAGTACTTC. V is TRBV7-2 and J is TRBJ2-7, with TRBD1 as a possible D gene (5 bases). V was pared by 2 bases and J by 0 bases, with 8 bases between. This CDR3 contains 14 residues. In germline, CDR1 is SGHTA, CDR2 FQGNSA.

This clonotype came up a few times. This chain connects TRBV24-1 to TRBJ2-1; 9 bases are a match to TRBD1. This CDR3 is built from 16 residues. The V and J ends lost 9 bases and 10 bases, in that order; junction bases with no gene match: 18. Germline lookup yields CDR1 KGHDR and CDR2 SFDVKD. CDR3 sequence (DNA): TGTGCCACCGAGTCCCGGGACAGGGCAATACTCAAGGAGCAGTTCTTC. Translated, it gives CATESRDRAILKEQFF.

This clonotype showed up just a few times. The chain employs TRBV5-1 and TRBJ2-1; 8 nucleotides agree with TRBD1. V was clipped by 2 bases and J by 8 bases; unmatched bases: 3. This CDR3 spans 13 amino acids. Germline V gives CDR1 SGHRS, CDR2 YFSETQ. Here the CDR3 reads CASSFRGLDEQFF. In DNA, the CDR3 is TGCGCCAGCAGCTTCAGGGGGCTCGATGAGCAGTTCTTC.

This clonotype was found many times. The V call is TRBV20-1, the J call TRBJ1-1, with 10 positions matching TRBD1. The trim removed 5 bases at V and 6 bases at J, leaving 6 bases unmatched. In germline, CDR1 is DFQATT, CDR2 SNEGSKA (reference sequence). CDR3 length equals 13 residues. The CDR3 loop reads CSAPGQGRAEAFF. The CDR3 DNA follows: TGCAGTGCTCCGGGACAGGGGAGGGCTGAAGCTTTCTTT.

The chain couples TRBV20-1 to TRBJ2-1, with TRBD1 matching 8 bases. CDR3 size: 15 residues. Trimming cost V 6 bases and J 4 bases; bases outside gene matches: 11. Germline CDR1 reads DFQATT; CDR2 reads SNEGSKA (reference sequence). Here the CDR3 reads CSAFLPGQAYNEQFF. As DNA, the CDR3 is TGCAGTGCCTTCCTCCCGGGACAGGCTTACAATGAGCAGTTCTTC.

This clonotype was detected only a few times. This rearrangement joins TRBV10-3 to TRBJ2-2; TRBD1 is a possible D gene (5 bases). V lost 1 base and J lost 6, with 9 bases in between. There are 14 residues in the CDR3. Germline assignment: CDR1 ENHRY and CDR2 SYGVKD. DNA for the CDR3: TGTGCCATCAGTGAGTGGCAGGGCGCCGGGGAGCTGTTTTTT. This encodes CAISEWQGAGELFF.

In its sample, this clonotype is medium-sized (0.01 to 0.1%). The rearrangement uses TRBV4-1 and TRBJ2-1; 9 nucleotides align to TRBD2. J lost 5 bases, V lost 4 bases, and 9 bases had no gene match. The V gene's germline CDR1 is MGHRA and CDR2 YSYEKL. The CDR3 sequence is 16 residues long. The CDR3 sequence: CASSLGASGVDNEQFF. CDR3 DNA sequence: TGCGCCAGCAGCCTAGGCGCTAGCGGGGTCGACAATGAGCAGTTCTTC.

J is TRBJ2-4 and V is TRBV11-3; the D is unclear. The V end lost 4 bases, the J end lost 10 bases, and 14 bases lay between the germline ends. CDR3 length: 13 amino acids. Germline CDR1 SGHNT, CDR2 YENEEA. CDR3 amino acids: CASSSPDLGIQYF. The DNA for the CDR3 is TGTGCCAGCAGCTCCCCGGACCTGGGGATTCAGTACTTC.

This clonotype showed up many times. The J gene is TRBJ2-7, the V gene TRBV10-2; D not certain. V lost 0 bases to trimming and J lost 7 bases, with 7 bases between them. The CDR3 is 12 residues long. In germline, CDR1 is WSHSY, CDR2 SAAADI. CDR3 loop: CASSESVREQYF. As DNA, the CDR3 is TGCGCCAGCAGTGAGTCTGTGAGGGAGCAGTACTTC.

The chain has TRBV11-2 and TRBJ2-1, with TRBD1 matching over 8 bases. The V gene end was trimmed by 5 bases and the J gene end by 7 bases; junction bases not matched to a gene: 7. The germline V gene encodes CDR1 SGHAT and CDR2 FQNNGV. The CDR3 length is 14 residues. CDR3 sequence (DNA): TGTGCCAGCAGCGCCCAGGGGGCGCTTAATGAGCAGTTCTTC. It is translated as CASSAQGALNEQFF.

This clonotype has ten or more counts. The chain carries TRBV7-8 and TRBJ1-4, with D hard to call. The germline V and J ends were trimmed by 5 bases and 0 bases, with 13 bases remaining between them. The germline V gene has CDR1 SGHVS and CDR2 FQNEAQ. The CDR3 is 16 amino acids. This CDR3 is CASSTSGFATNEKLFF. The CDR3 bases are TGTGCCAGCAGCACATCAGGCTTCGCAACTAATGAAAAACTGTTTTTT.

This chain uses TRBV7-9 with TRBJ2-5; TRBD1 matches at 7 bases. In germline, CDR1 is SEHNR, CDR2 FQNEAQ (reference sequence). This CDR3 has 16 residues. The V gene end was trimmed by 4 bases and the J gene end by 1 base; junction bases not matched to a gene: 9. The CDR3 spells CASSSRRDRVQETQYF. CDR3 DNA: TGTGCCAGCAGCTCGCGCCGGGACAGAGTCCAAGAGACCCAGTACTTC.

Only a few counts were recorded for this clonotype. The chain uses TRBV7-2 and TRBJ2-1, with a possible D match to TRBD2 (5 bases). Germline lookup yields CDR1 SGHTA and CDR2 FQGNSA. Trimming left V 5 bases short and J 9 bases short, with 11 bases between. The CDR3 runs to 12 residues. CDR3 loop: CASSPDSFEQFF. DNA of the CDR3: TGTGCCAGCAGCCCGGACTCTTTTGAGCAGTTCTTC.

This clonotype was observed a handful of times. The V and J genes are TRBV9 and TRBJ2-1; 8 nucleotides align to TRBD2. The CDR3 consists of 16 residues. Germline CDR1 and CDR2: SGDLS and YYNGEE. J lost 0 bases, V lost 2 bases, and 4 bases had no gene match. The CDR3 spells CASSVSGAVSYNEQFF. In DNA form, the CDR3 reads TGTGCCAGCAGCGTTAGCGGGGCCGTCTCCTACAATGAGCAGTTCTTC.

This clonotype has just a few counts. The chain joins TRBV7-2 to TRBJ2-6, with D uncertain. The CDR3 is 15 residues long. Trimming removed 3 bases from V and 0 bases from J, with 6 bases in between. Germline V gene data show CDR1 as SGHTA and CDR2 as FQGNSA. CDR3 DNA: TGTGCCAGCAGCTTGCTCCTCTCTGGGGCCAACGTCCTGACTTTC. Translating it yields CASSLLLSGANVLTF.

Only a few counts were recorded for this clonotype. The chain carries TRBV15 and TRBJ1-2; no definite D call. The CDR3 has 16 residues. The V end was cut by 0 bases, the J end by 6 bases, with 17 bases between. Germline lookup yields CDR1 LNHNV and CDR2 YYDKDF (reference sequence). CDR3 DNA: TGTGCCACCAGCAGAGATCAAGACGCCCCGGTCGATGGCTACACCTTC. It yields the protein CATSRDQDAPVDGYTF.

The chain has TRBV5-1 and TRBJ1-1, with TRBD1 identical over 8 bases. CDR3 size: 13 residues. The V gene end was trimmed by 3 bases and the J gene end by 7 bases; junction bases not matched to a gene: 5. Per the germline V gene, CDR1 is SGHRS and CDR2 is YFSETQ. CDR3 coding DNA: TGCGCCAGCAGCTGGACAGGGACGGATGAAGCTTTCTTT. This encodes CASSWTGTDEAFF.

This rearrangement joins TRBV28 to TRBJ2-4; no definite D call. Germline lookup yields CDR1 MDHEN and CDR2 SYDVKM. The V end lost 3 bases, the J end lost 0 bases, and 9 bases lay between the germline ends. This CDR3 is built from 15 residues. CDR3 in amino acids: CASSFLLGAKNIQYF. CDR3 DNA: TGTGCCAGCAGTTTTCTCCTAGGAGCCAAAAACATTCAGTACTTC.

This clonotype came up a few times. CDR3 amino acids: CSAKDRGDTEAFF. The CDR3 DNA reads as TGCAGTGCCAAGGACAGGGGGGACACTGAAGCTTTCTTT. This chain links TRBV20-1 with TRBJ1-1; TRBD1 aligns across 10 bases. The CDR3 has 13 amino acids. The germline V gene encodes CDR1 DFQATT and CDR2 SNEGSKA (reference sequence). The J segment lost 3 bases and the V segment lost 6 bases, leaving 4 bases of the junction unmatched.